Listed below are T cell receptor beta chains from one sample, sequenced in a study of blood T cells in healthy people across ages. TCRdb analysed the 5' RACE reads with MiXCR anew, one entry per CDR3 protein. In the table there are approximately 690,000 distinct CDR3 sequences, around 54% of which are singletons. Sequencing used blood. The receptor set was obtained from a man aged 55 to 70 in good health. The CDR3 runs from the conserved cysteine through the conserved F or W. A D gene is named only where the DNA matches it firmly. Size is stated for part of the rows, as once, few or many counts, or as a class when the clone is expanded.

d_gene: TRBD1; j_gene: TRBJ2-1; abundance: .; v_gene: TRBV11-2; CDR3aa: CASSFGQGGLGSVQFF; CDR3nt: TGTGCCAGCAGCTTTGGACAGGGGGGCTTGGGTAGTGTGCAGTTCTTC
d_gene: TRBD1; j_gene: TRBJ2-3; abundance: .; v_gene: TRBV5-5; CDR3aa: CASSFTRDRGTDTQYF; CDR3nt: TGTGCCAGCAGCTTTACCCGGGACAGGGGCACAGATACGCAGTATTTT
d_gene: .; j_gene: TRBJ2-5; abundance: few; v_gene: TRBV7-2; CDR3aa: CASSPSVQETQYF; CDR3nt: TGTGCCAGCAGCCCCTCAGTGCAGGAGACCCAGTACTTC
d_gene: TRBD1; j_gene: TRBJ2-7; abundance: few; v_gene: TRBV20-1; CDR3aa: CSAITTGGSYEQYF; CDR3nt: TGCAGTGCGATAACGACAGGGGGCAGTTACGAGCAGTACTTC
d_gene: .; j_gene: TRBJ1-2; abundance: once; v_gene: TRBV21-1; CDR3aa: CASSILGQGYGYTF; CDR3nt: TGTGCCAGCAGCATCCTAGGACAGGGCTATGGCTACACCTTC
d_gene: TRBD1; j_gene: TRBJ2-5; abundance: .; v_gene: TRBV29-1; CDR3aa: CSVEPTGMETQYF; CDR3nt: TGCAGCGTTGAGCCGACAGGGATGGAGACCCAGTACTTC
d_gene: TRBD2; j_gene: TRBJ2-1; abundance: .; v_gene: TRBV7-2; CDR3aa: CASRSRGGSSYNEQFF; CDR3nt: TGTGCCAGCAGATCACGCGGGGGGAGCTCCTACAATGAGCAGTTCTTC
d_gene: .; j_gene: TRBJ2-5; abundance: .; v_gene: TRBV2; CDR3aa: CASSVYGVQETQYF; CDR3nt: TGTGCCAGCAGTGTCTATGGGGTTCAAGAGACCCAGTACTTC
d_gene: TRBD1; j_gene: TRBJ2-2; abundance: .; v_gene: TRBV5-8; CDR3aa: CASSHFQGAYTGELFF; CDR3nt: TGTGCCAGCAGCCACTTTCAGGGGGCATATACCGGGGAGCTGTTTTTT
d_gene: TRBD2; j_gene: TRBJ2-3; abundance: .; v_gene: TRBV18; CDR3aa: CASRMTGLAGGTDTQYF; CDR3nt: TGTGCCAGCCGGATGACCGGGCTAGCGGGGGGCACAGATACGCAGTATTTT
d_gene: TRBD2; j_gene: TRBJ2-5; abundance: few; v_gene: TRBV5-4; CDR3aa: CASSKDAGGRETQYF; CDR3nt: TGTGCCAGCAGCAAAGACGCGGGGGGGCGAGAGACCCAGTACTTC
d_gene: TRBD2; j_gene: TRBJ2-3; abundance: .; v_gene: TRBV7-8; CDR3aa: CASSLDGTSVRLGDTQYF; CDR3nt: TGTGCCAGCAGCTTAGATGGGACTAGCGTTAGACTAGGGGATACGCAGTATTTT
d_gene: .; j_gene: TRBJ2-6; abundance: few; v_gene: TRBV5-1; CDR3aa: CASSPRVSSGANVLTF; CDR3nt: TGCGCCAGCAGCCCACGTGTTTCCTCTGGGGCCAACGTCCTGACTTTC
d_gene: .; j_gene: TRBJ2-7; abundance: .; v_gene: TRBV27; CDR3aa: CASSDRFSYEQYF; CDR3nt: TGTGCCAGCAGCGATCGGTTCTCCTACGAGCAGTACTTC
d_gene: .; j_gene: TRBJ1-2; abundance: .; v_gene: TRBV20-1; CDR3aa: CSASWAVFANYGYTF; CDR3nt: TGCAGTGCTAGTTGGGCGGTATTTGCTAACTATGGCTACACCTTC
d_gene: TRBD2; j_gene: TRBJ2-5; abundance: .; v_gene: TRBV12-3/TRBV12-4; CDR3aa: CASSFGGYQETQYF; CDR3nt: TGTGCCAGCAGTTTCGGGGGGTACCAAGAGACCCAGTACTTC
d_gene: .; j_gene: TRBJ2-7; abundance: .; v_gene: TRBV5-1; CDR3aa: CASRAPGGYEQYF; CDR3nt: TGCGCCAGCAGGGCCCCCGGCGGATACGAGCAGTACTTC
d_gene: .; j_gene: TRBJ2-1; abundance: once; v_gene: TRBV20-1; CDR3aa: CSGAHSTYNEQFF; CDR3nt: TGCAGTGGCGCCCATTCGACCTACAATGAGCAGTTCTTC
d_gene: .; j_gene: TRBJ1-1; abundance: once; v_gene: TRBV18; CDR3aa: CASSPPGQDTEAFF; CDR3nt: TGTGCCAGCTCACCCCCGGGGCAGGACACTGAAGCTTTCTTT
d_gene: .; j_gene: TRBJ1-1; abundance: few; v_gene: TRBV6-5; CDR3aa: CASSYSQNTEAFF; CDR3nt: TGTGCCAGCAGTTACTCACAGAACACTGAAGCTTTCTTT
d_gene: TRBD2; j_gene: TRBJ2-2; abundance: .; v_gene: TRBV11-3; CDR3aa: CASSSRTSGGITGELFF; CDR3nt: TGTGCCAGCAGCTCCAGGACTAGCGGGGGTATCACCGGGGAGCTGTTTTTT
d_gene: .; j_gene: TRBJ1-2; abundance: .; v_gene: TRBV24-1; CDR3aa: CATSEDDRNYGYTF; CDR3nt: TGTGCCACCAGTGAAGACGACAGGAACTATGGCTACACCTTC
d_gene: TRBD2; j_gene: TRBJ2-2; abundance: .; v_gene: TRBV11-2; CDR3aa: CASSRTSGTTGELFF; CDR3nt: TGTGCCAGCAGTCGGACTAGCGGGACCACCGGGGAGCTGTTTTTT
d_gene: .; j_gene: TRBJ2-1; abundance: .; v_gene: TRBV2; CDR3aa: CASSQRAAVSYNEQFF; CDR3nt: TGTGCCAGCAGTCAAAGAGCGGCTGTCTCCTACAATGAGCAGTTCTTC
d_gene: TRBD1; j_gene: TRBJ1-2; abundance: .; v_gene: TRBV27; CDR3aa: CASSLSGNRGGYTF; CDR3nt: TGTGCCAGCAGCCTAAGTGGTAACAGGGGGGGCTACACCTTC
d_gene: TRBD1; j_gene: TRBJ1-2; abundance: few; v_gene: TRBV29-1; CDR3aa: CSVPAGTGFFYGYTF; CDR3nt: TGCAGCGTTCCGGCCGGGACAGGGTTTTTTTATGGCTACACCTTC
d_gene: .; j_gene: TRBJ1-2; abundance: few; v_gene: TRBV20-1; CDR3aa: CSAENRGYTF; CDR3nt: TGCAGTGCCGAAAACCGCGGCTACACCTTC
d_gene: TRBD2; j_gene: TRBJ2-5; abundance: .; v_gene: TRBV10-1; CDR3aa: CASSEGASGEETQYF; CDR3nt: TGCGCCAGCAGTGAAGGCGCTAGCGGGGAAGAGACCCAGTACTTC
d_gene: .; j_gene: TRBJ1-2; abundance: .; v_gene: TRBV7-9; CDR3aa: CASSFGGAGSSGYTF; CDR3nt: TGTGCCAGCAGCTTCGGGGGGGCTGGGAGTAGTGGCTACACCTTC
d_gene: .; j_gene: TRBJ2-7; abundance: few; v_gene: TRBV12-3/TRBV12-4; CDR3aa: CASSGGPSSMYEQYF; CDR3nt: TGTGCCAGCAGTGGGGGCCCCTCGAGCATGTACGAGCAGTACTTC
d_gene: .; j_gene: TRBJ2-3; abundance: .; v_gene: TRBV2; CDR3aa: CASSDGRGNTQYF; CDR3nt: TGTGCCAGCAGTGACGGCCGGGGGAATACGCAGTATTTT
d_gene: .; j_gene: TRBJ1-1; abundance: few; v_gene: TRBV5-1; CDR3aa: CASSLDPEGGTEAFF; CDR3nt: TGCGCCAGCAGCTTGGACCCGGAGGGGGGCACTGAAGCTTTCTTT
d_gene: .; j_gene: TRBJ1-1; abundance: .; v_gene: TRBV7-2; CDR3aa: CASSLDRRWSTEAFF; CDR3nt: TGTGCCAGCAGCTTAGACAGGCGGTGGAGTACTGAAGCTTTCTTT
d_gene: .; j_gene: TRBJ2-4; abundance: .; v_gene: TRBV20-1; CDR3aa: CSAGATYIQYF; CDR3nt: TGCAGTGCTGGGGCGACCTACATTCAGTACTTC
d_gene: .; j_gene: TRBJ2-7; abundance: .; v_gene: TRBV5-1; CDR3aa: CASSPGTQVGEQYF; CDR3nt: TGCGCCAGCAGCCCTGGGACGCAGGTGGGGGAGCAGTACTTC
d_gene: TRBD2; j_gene: TRBJ2-1; abundance: .; v_gene: TRBV6-5; CDR3aa: CASSYSLGGRYEQFF; CDR3nt: TGTGCCAGCAGTTACTCGTTGGGGGGGAGGTATGAGCAGTTCTTC